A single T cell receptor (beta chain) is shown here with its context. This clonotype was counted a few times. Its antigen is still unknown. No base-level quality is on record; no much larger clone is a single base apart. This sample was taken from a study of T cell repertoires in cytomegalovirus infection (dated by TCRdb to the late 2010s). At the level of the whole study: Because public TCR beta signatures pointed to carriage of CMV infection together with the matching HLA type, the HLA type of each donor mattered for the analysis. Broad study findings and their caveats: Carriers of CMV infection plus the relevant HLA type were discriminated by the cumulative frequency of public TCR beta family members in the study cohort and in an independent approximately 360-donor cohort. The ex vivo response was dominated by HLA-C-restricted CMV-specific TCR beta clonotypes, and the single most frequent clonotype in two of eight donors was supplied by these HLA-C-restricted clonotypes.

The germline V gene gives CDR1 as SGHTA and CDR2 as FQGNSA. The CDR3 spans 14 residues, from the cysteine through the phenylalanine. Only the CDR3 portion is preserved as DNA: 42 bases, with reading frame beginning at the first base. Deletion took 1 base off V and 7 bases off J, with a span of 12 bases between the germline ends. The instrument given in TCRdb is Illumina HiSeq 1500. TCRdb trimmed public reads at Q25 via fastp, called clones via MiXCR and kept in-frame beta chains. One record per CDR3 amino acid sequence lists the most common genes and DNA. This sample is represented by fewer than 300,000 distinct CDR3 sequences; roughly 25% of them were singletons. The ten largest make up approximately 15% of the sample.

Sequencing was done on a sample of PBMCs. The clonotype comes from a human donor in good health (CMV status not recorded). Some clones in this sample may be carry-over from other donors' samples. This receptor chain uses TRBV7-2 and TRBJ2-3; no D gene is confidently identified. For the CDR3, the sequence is CASSLDQQQYTQYF. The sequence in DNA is TGTGCCAGCAGCTTAGATCAACAACAGTATACGCAGTATTTT.